This T cell receptor beta chain was profiled in a study of T cell responses to AZD1222 COVID-19 vaccine. Overall study findings and caveats: Baseline seropositives among AZD1222 recipients totaled only 5 to 7.

The repertoire was sequenced with immunoSEQ multiplex PCR; TCRdb's copy has only in-frame clones and lacks some. The sample lists 140,000 to 150,000 clones, nearly 90% occurring once. V gave up 1 base and J gave up 8 bases; unmatched junction bases: 11. Germline CDR1 and CDR2: LGHDT and YNNKEL (reference sequence). This CDR3 spans 16 amino acids. Comment on this clone: The antigen remains unidentified.

Sequences were derived from peripheral blood, sampled 28 days after the second dose of the MenACWY control vaccine. V gene TRBV3-1 (or the pseudogene TRBV3-2) combines with J gene TRBJ1-2, with 9 bases identical to TRBD1. The sequence derives from an adult who received the MenACWY meningococcal vaccine as a control. CDR3 DNA sequence: TGTGCCAGCAGCCAAGGCACAGGGGGCGCCGGTCGGGGCTACACCTTC. Residues: CASSQGTGGAGRGYTF.